This T cell receptor (beta chain) was observed in a study of T cells in Graves' hyperthyroidism and ophthalmopathy. It was roughly 10 ml of fresh peripheral blood that supplied the PBMCs. RNA transcripts provided the source from which TCR beta CDR3 regions were amplified. The TCR CDR3 first-round RT-PCR relied on the HTBI primer set. From the multiplex PCR reads, TCRdb called clonotypes with MiXCR, one entry per CDR3 protein. The data hold 400,000 to 450,000 distinct CDR3 sequences, with roughly 15% observed a single time. This clonotype was observed many times. The CDR3 sequence is 13 residues long. The V and J ends lost 6 bases and 4 bases, in that order; junction bases with no gene match: 4.

This TCR was sampled from a man between 18 and 35 years old with Graves' ophthalmopathy. The chain has TRBV12-3 or TRBV12-4 and TRBJ2-3; 7 bases line up with TRBD1. Specimen: blood. The CDR3 DNA follows: TGTGCCAGCAGACAACAGGGGTCAGATACGCAGTATTTT. Residues: CASRQQGSDTQYF.